This T cell receptor beta chain was observed in a study of shared clonotypes between healthy human individuals. CDR1 and CDR2 (germline): LNHDA, SQIVND (reference sequence). Trimming shortened V by 0 bases and J by 7 bases, and 13 bases separated the two germline ends. This CDR3 contains 15 residues. Only Caucasian adults living in Nashville, Tennessee made up the donor group. The repertoire was sequenced with immunoSEQ multiplex PCR; TCRdb's copy has only in-frame clones and lacks some. The data show 2 million to 2.5 million clones, with 85% to 95% seen just once and about 0.37% held by the top ten.

This chain joins TRBV19 and TRBJ2-1, with TRBD2 as a possible D gene (6 bases). The clonotype comes from a man aged 18 to 30 in good health. Some clones in this sample may be carry-over from other donors' samples. Sequencing was carried out using naive CD4+ T cells from PBMCs. Regarding subset: CD45RA+ positively selected. CDR3 residues: CASSIDGRDGNEQFF. CDR3 sequence (DNA): TGTGCCAGTAGTATAGATGGGCGGGATGGAAATGAGCAGTTCTTC.